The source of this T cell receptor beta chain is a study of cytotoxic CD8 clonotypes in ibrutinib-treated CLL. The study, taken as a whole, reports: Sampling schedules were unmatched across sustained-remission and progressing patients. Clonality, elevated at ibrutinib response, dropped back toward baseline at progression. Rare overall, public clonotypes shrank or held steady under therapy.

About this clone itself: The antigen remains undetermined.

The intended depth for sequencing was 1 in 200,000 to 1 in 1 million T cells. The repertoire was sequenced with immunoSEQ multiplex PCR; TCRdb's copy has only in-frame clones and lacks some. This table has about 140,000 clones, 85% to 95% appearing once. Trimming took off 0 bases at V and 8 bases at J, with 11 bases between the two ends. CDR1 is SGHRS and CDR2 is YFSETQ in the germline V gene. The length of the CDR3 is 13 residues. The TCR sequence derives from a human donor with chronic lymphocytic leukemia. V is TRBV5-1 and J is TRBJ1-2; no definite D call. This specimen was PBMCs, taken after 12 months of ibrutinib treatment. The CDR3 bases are TGCGCCAGCAGCTTGGCCACGGGAGAAGGCTACACCTTC. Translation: CASSLATGEGYTF.